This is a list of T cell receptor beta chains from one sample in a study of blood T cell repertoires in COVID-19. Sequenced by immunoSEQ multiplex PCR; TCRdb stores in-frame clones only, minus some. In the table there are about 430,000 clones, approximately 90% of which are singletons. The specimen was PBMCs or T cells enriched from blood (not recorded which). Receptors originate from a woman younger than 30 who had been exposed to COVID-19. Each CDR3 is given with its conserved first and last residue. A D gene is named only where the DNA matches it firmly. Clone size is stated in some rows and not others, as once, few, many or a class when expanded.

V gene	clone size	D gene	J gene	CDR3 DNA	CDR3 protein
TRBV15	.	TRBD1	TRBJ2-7	TGTGCCACCAGCAGAGGGGACAGTAACTCTTACGAGCAGTACTTC	CATSRGDSNSYEQYF
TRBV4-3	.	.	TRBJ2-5	TGCGCCAGCAGCCTAATACAGGGTGTGGAGACCCAGTACTTC	CASSLIQGVETQYF
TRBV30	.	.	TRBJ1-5	TGTGCCTGGGATGTAGGGGGTGGTCAGCCCCAGCATTTT	CAWDVGGGQPQHF
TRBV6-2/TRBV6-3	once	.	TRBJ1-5	TGTGCCAGCAGTTACGGCCCAGCGGCGTCAAATCAGCCCCAGCATTTT	CASSYGPAASNQPQHF
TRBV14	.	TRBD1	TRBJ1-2	TGTGCCAGCAGCCAAGATAGCCTCGGGACAGGGGAAGGCTACACCTTC	CASSQDSLGTGEGYTF
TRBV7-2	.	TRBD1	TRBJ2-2	TGTGCCAGCAGCGGACTCCGACAGGGGGCCGGGGAGCTGTTTTTT	CASSGLRQGAGELFF
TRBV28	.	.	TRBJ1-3	TGTGCCAGCAGTTCGGGGGGGACAACTGGAAACACCATATATTTT	CASSSGGTTGNTIYF
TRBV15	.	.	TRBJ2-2	TGTGCCACCAGCAGAGGGGGCGGCACCGGGGAGCTGTTTTTT	CATSRGGGTGELFF
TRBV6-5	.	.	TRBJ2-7	TGTGCCAGCAGTTACTCTGGCGCAGGATCTTCCTACGAGCAGTACTTC	CASSYSGAGSSYEQYF
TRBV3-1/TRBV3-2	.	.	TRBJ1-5	TGTGCCAGCAGCCAGATCCACCCGCTTCGGGGAAGCAATCAGCCCCAGCATTTT	CASSQIHPLRGSNQPQHF
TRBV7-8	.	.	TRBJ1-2	TGTGCCAGCAGCCCGGGATTAGGCCCCTATGGCTACACCTTC	CASSPGLGPYGYTF
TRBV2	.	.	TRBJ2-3	TGTGCCAGCGTGGAGGGGAAGGCTATTCGTACGCAGTATTTT	CASVEGKAIRTQYF
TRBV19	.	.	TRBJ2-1	TGTGCCAGTAGCCTCCAACTAGCTGAGCAGTTCTTC	CASSLQLAEQFF
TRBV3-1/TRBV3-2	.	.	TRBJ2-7	TGTGCCAGCAGCCAGGACACCTCCTACGAGCAGTACTTC	CASSQDTSYEQYF
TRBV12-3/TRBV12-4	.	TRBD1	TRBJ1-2	TGTGCCAGCAGCACTAGGACAGGCTGGGGCTACACCTTC	CASSTRTGWGYTF
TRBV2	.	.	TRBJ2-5	TGTGCCAGCAGCCTCCAGGGGTACCAAGAGACCCAGTACTTC	CASSLQGYQETQYF
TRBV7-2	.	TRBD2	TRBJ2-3	TGTGCCAGCAAGCGGGAGGGCACTGTAGATACGCAGTATTTT	CASKREGTVDTQYF
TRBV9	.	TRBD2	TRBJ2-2	TGTGCCAGCAGCGTTAGGACTAGCGGGGGGGGCCCTGGGGTCCCCGGGGAGCTGTTTTTT	CASSVRTSGGGPGVPGELFF
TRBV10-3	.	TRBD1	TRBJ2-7	TGTGCCATCAGTGAGTCAACAGGGGGCCGCGAGCAGTACTTC	CAISESTGGREQYF
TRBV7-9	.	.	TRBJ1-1	TGTGCCAGCAGCCGACCTGGACAGGAAGCTTTCTTT	CASSRPGQEAFF
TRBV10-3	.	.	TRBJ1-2	TGTGCCATCTTACAGGGTTTAAGTGGAGTTGGCTACACCTTC	CAILQGLSGVGYTF
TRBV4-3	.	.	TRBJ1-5	TGCGCCAGCAGCCAAGGTTTCTCAGGCAATCAGCCCCAGCATTTT	CASSQGFSGNQPQHF
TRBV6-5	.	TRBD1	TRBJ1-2	TGTGCCAGCAGGACAGGGTATGGTGGCTATGGCTACACCTTC	CASRTGYGGYGYTF
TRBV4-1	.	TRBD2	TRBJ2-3	TGCGCCAGCAGCCAAGATATTTCGAGTGCGGGGGGAGCAGATACGCAGTATTTT	CASSQDISSAGGADTQYF
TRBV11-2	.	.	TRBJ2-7	TGTGCCAGCAGACCCGGACTCGCCAGCTCCTACGAGCAGTACTTC	CASRPGLASSYEQYF
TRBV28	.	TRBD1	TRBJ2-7	TGTGCCAGCAGGCACGGGACAGGGGGCCCCTACGAGCAGTACTTC	CASRHGTGGPYEQYF
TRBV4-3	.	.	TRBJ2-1	TGCGCCAGCAGCCATGCAGGGTTCTCCCTCTCCTACAATGAGCAGTTCTTC	CASSHAGFSLSYNEQFF
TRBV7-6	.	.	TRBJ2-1	TGTGCCAGCAGCTTAGGGAGGGGGAGGGCCCTTAACAATGAGCAGTTCTTC	CASSLGRGRALNNEQFF
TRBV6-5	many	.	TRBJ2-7	TGTGCCAGCAGCGCGTCCCTCTCCTACGAGCAGTACTTC	CASSASLSYEQYF
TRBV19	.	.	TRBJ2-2	TGTGCCAGTAGCCCTGGGTGGGGAGGCACCGGGGAGCTGTTTTTT	CASSPGWGGTGELFF
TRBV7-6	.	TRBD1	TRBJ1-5	TGTGCCAGCAGCCCCCCAGCAGGGGGCAGGTGGAGCAATCAGCCCCAGCATTTT	CASSPPAGGRWSNQPQHF
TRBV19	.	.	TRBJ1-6	TGTGCCAGTAGCTCTACCAGGATGGCGAATTCACCCCTCCACTTT	CASSSTRMANSPLHF
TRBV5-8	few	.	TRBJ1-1	TGTGCCAGCAGCTTGGGCGGGGGTACCGACACTGAAGCTTTCTTT	CASSLGGGTDTEAFF
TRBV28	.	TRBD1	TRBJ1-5	TGTGCCAGCAGTATCATGACAGGGCCCCAGCCCCAGCATTTT	CASSIMTGPQPQHF
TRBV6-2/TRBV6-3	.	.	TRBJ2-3	TGTGCCAGCAGTTACTCCGTGCGAATAGCGGGCACAGATACGCAGTATTTT	CASSYSVRIAGTDTQYF
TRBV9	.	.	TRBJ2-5	TGTGCCAGCAGCGTAGGACAGCAAGAGACCCAGTACTTC	CASSVGQQETQYF
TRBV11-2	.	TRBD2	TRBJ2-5	TGTGCCAGCGGGAGGGGAGAGACCCAGTACTTC	CASGRGETQYF
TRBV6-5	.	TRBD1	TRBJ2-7	TGTGCCAGCAGAACCGGATCGACAGGGTCCTACGAGCAGTACTTC	CASRTGSTGSYEQYF
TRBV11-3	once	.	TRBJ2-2	TGTGCCAGCAGCACTAGCCGACTTGACTCCGGCGGGGAGCTGTTTTTT	CASSTSRLDSGGELFF
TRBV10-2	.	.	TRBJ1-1	TGCGCCAGCAGAAAAACAGAACTTACGAACACTGAAGCTTTCTTT	CASRKTELTNTEAFF
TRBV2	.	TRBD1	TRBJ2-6	TGTGCCAGCAGCGCCGTGGACAGGGCGACTGGGGCCAACGTCCTGACTTTC	CASSAVDRATGANVLTF
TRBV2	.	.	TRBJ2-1	TGTGCCAGCAGGGACAGACTATCCCCCTATGGTGAGCAGTTCTTC	CASRDRLSPYGEQFF
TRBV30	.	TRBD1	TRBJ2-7	TGTGCCTGGAGTGTCCGGGACAGCACTTTTGACTTCTACGAGCAGTACTTC	CAWSVRDSTFDFYEQYF
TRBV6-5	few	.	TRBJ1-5	TGTGCCAGCAGTTACTCGTCTACTAGCAATCAGCCCCAGCATTTT	CASSYSSTSNQPQHF
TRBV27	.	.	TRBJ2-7	TGTGCCAGCAGTGGCGGAGGGCCGCCATACGAGCAGTACTTC	CASSGGGPPYEQYF
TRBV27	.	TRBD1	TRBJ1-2	TGTGCCAGCAGTAAGGACAGGGGGCCTCTTTATGGCTACACCTTC	CASSKDRGPLYGYTF
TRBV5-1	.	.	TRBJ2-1	TGCGCCAGCAGCGCGATAGTAGGCCAGGGTGAGCAGTTCTTC	CASSAIVGQGEQFF
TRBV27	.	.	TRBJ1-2	TGTGCCAGCAGGTCCCAGGGGTGGGACTATGGCTACACCTTC	CASRSQGWDYGYTF
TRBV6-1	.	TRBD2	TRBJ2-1	TGTGCCAGCAGTGAAATAGCGGGGGGCGGGGATGAGCAGTTCTTC	CASSEIAGGGDEQFF
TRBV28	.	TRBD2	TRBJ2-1	TGTGCCAGCAGTTTTATGATCCTAGCGGCAGGGAATGAGCAGTTCTTC	CASSFMILAAGNEQFF
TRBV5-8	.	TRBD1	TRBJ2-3	TGTGCCAGCAGCGTCCGGGACAGGGGATACACAGATACGCAGTATTTT	CASSVRDRGYTDTQYF
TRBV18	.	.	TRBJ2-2	TGTGCCAGCTCACCACGGCAGGGTCCGACCGGGGAGCTGTTTTTT	CASSPRQGPTGELFF
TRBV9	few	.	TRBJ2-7	TGTGCCAGCAGCGTAGCAGACAGGAGCTACTACGAGCAGTACTTC	CASSVADRSYYEQYF
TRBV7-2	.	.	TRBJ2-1	TGTGCCAGCAGCTCCGAACCGCCACTAGTTCACAATGAGCAGTTCTTC	CASSSEPPLVHNEQFF
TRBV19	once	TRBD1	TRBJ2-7	TGTGCCAGTAGTACAACCAGACAGGGGTTAAACCGCGAGCAGTACTTC	CASSTTRQGLNREQYF
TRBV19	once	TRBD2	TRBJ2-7	TGTGCCAGTAGTATTACGGGGGGGCCGGGGTACGAGCAGTACTTC	CASSITGGPGYEQYF
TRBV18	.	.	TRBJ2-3	TGTGCCAGCTCACCACCTGGAGCCCTAAGCACAGATACGCAGTATTTT	CASSPPGALSTDTQYF
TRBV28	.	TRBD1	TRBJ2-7	TGTGCCAGCAGTTCCCTCGGGACAGGGACCTACGAGCAGTACTTC	CASSSLGTGTYEQYF